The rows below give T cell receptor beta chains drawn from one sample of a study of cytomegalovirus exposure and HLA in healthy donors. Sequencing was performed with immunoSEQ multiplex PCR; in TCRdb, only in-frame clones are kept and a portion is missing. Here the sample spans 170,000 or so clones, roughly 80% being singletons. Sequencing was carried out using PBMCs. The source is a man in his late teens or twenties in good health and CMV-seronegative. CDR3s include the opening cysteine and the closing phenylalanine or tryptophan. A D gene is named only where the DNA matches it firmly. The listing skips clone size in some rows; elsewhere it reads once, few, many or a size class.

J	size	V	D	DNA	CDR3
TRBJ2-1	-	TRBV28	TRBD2	TGTGCCAGCAGGGGGGGACTAGCGGGTTACAATGAGCAGTTCTTC	CASRGGLAGYNEQFF
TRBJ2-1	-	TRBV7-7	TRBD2	TGTGCTAGCAGCTCAGGGCGGGGGTGGGACGATGAGCAGTTCTTC	CASSSGRGWDDEQFF
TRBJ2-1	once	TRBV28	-	TGTGCCAGCAGTCACGACCAGACGGGGGTCTACAATGAGCAGTTCTTC	CASSHDQTGVYNEQFF
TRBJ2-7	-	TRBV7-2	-	TGTGCCAGCAGCTTAGGGGGAGAGAACGAGCAGTACTTC	CASSLGGENEQYF
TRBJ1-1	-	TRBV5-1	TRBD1	TGCGCCAGCAGCTTGTCCACAGGGGTTTTCGTTGGCACTGAAGCTTTCTTT	CASSLSTGVFVGTEAFF
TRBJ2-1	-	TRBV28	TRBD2	TGTGCCAGCAGTTCGCCTTCGTTAGCGGGGTTCTTC	CASSSPSLAGFF
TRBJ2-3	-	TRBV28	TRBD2	TGTGCCAGCAGCGGGAGGAATCAAGATACGCAGTATTTT	CASSGRNQDTQYF
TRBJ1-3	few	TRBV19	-	TGTGCCAGTAGCTTTCTCGGGGAGGGAAACACCATATATTTT	CASSFLGEGNTIYF
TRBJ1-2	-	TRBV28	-	TGTGCCAGCAGTCTGGGGGGGGGCAGGTATGGCTACACCTTC	CASSLGGGRYGYTF
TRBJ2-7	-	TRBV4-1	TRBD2	TGCGCCAGCAGCGATCTAGCGGGGTCGATCTCCTACGAGCAGTACTTC	CASSDLAGSISYEQYF
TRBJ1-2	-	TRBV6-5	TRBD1	TGTGCCAGCAGTTCCCCGGGACAGGGAGCCTATGGCTACACCTTC	CASSSPGQGAYGYTF
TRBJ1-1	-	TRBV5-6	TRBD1	TGTGCCAGCAGCTGGACAGGGACTATCACTGAAGCTTTCTTT	CASSWTGTITEAFF
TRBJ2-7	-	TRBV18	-	TGTGCCAGCTCACCTACAAGAGGGGAGCAGTACTTC	CASSPTRGEQYF
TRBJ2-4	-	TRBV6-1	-	TGTGCCAGCAGTGAAGGCAAGGGGAAGAAAAACATTCAGTACTTC	CASSEGKGKKNIQYF
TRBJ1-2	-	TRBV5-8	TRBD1	TGTGCCAGCAGGAGGCAGGGGGCCGATGGCTACACCTTC	CASRRQGADGYTF